This T cell receptor (beta chain) derives from a study of shared clonotypes between healthy human individuals. J gave up 1 base and V 6 bases, and 21 bases lay outside the gene matches. From germline, CDR1 is SQVTM and CDR2 ANQGSEA. This CDR3 comprises 20 residues. CD45RO-negative CD8 cells positively selected for CCR7 made up the naive population, which excluded terminally differentiated effector memory CD45RA+ cells. Deep-level settings were used for running the assay. TCRdb's copy holds only in-frame clones and misses some; the assay was immunoSEQ multiplex PCR. The sample consists of 800,000 or so clones, around 96% of them appearing once.

The genes are TRBV29-1 and TRBJ2-1; 10 positions match TRBD2. This sequence originates from a man under 40 in good health. Material for sequencing was naive CD8+ T cells sorted from blood. CDR3 bases: TGCAGCGTCAGCGGGGCTAGCGGGAGTCTGAGCGGTTTATCCTACAATGAGCAGTTCTTC. As protein: CSVSGASGSLSGLSYNEQFF.